This T cell receptor beta chain is from a study of cytomegalovirus exposure and HLA in healthy donors. Trimming shortened V by 11 bases and J by 9 bases, and 8 bases separated the two germline ends. CDR1 is LNHDA, CDR2 SQIVND, per germline (reference sequence). The CDR3 sequence is 8 residues long. Primers for the PCR totalled 60 Vbeta and 13 Jbeta. Sequenced by immunoSEQ multiplex PCR; TCRdb stores in-frame clones only, minus some. The sample has 60,000 or so clones, about 67% seen once; the top ten hold 30% to 35%. This receptor was identified in a man aged 35-49 years in good health and CMV-seropositive. Sequenced: PBMCs. The chain combines TRBV19 with TRBJ2-7; D unresolved. CDR3 DNA: TGTGCCGCGGTAGGGCAGTACTTC. Translating gives CAAVGQYF. Together with reference TRBV19 and TRBJ2-7, the CDR3 gives the full variable domain: DGGITQSPKYLFRKEGQNVTLSCEQNLNHDAMYWYRQDPGQGLRLIYYSQIVNDFQKGDIAEGYSVSREKKESFPLTVTSAQKNPTAFYLCAAVGQYFGPGTRLTVT.